The present entry profiles one T cell receptor beta chain with its context. As originally analysed: Estimated nucleated cell counts came from reference gene primer amplification. Data came from immunoSEQ multiplex PCR; TCRdb stores just in-frame clones and leaves some out. V, J and clone size are taken as reported in that table, and D and trimming were inferred from the DNA itself. The data show about 52,000 clones, roughly 87% seen once. These data come from a study of blood T cell repertoires in COVID-19. About the research overall: Samples came from the United States, Italy and Spain, spanning acute and convalescent COVID-19. T cells, B-cell-depleted T cells, or PBMCs provided the cDNA or gDNA that served as material.

V dropped 2 bases and J dropped 5 bases, with 10 bases sitting between them. Germline V gives CDR1 SNHLY, CDR2 FYNNEI. The CDR3 loop spans 14 amino acids. The chain links TRBV2 to TRBJ1-5, with a tentative D call TRBD1 (5 bases). The source is a human donor with active COVID-19. The donor label of this sample is uncertain. The sequenced material came from peripheral blood. The CDR3 DNA is TGTGCCAGCAGTGAACAGGGAACATATCAGCCCCAGCATTTT. Encoded protein: CASSEQGTYQPQHF.